The 2 T cell receptor beta chains below all came from one sample that was sequenced in a study of tumor and adjacent non-tumor tissue in lung cancer. A modified ARM-PCR protocol with three rounds of nested PCR amplified TCRbeta. TCRdb redid the calling of the multiplex PCR reads with MiXCR, one entry per CDR3 protein. The table shows 77,000 or so distinct CDR3 sequences, with around four fifths occurring only once. RNA was extracted from bulk tissue without any cell sorting. Sequenced material: lung tumor tissue. The receptor source for this set is a woman aged 45-65 years with non-small cell lung cancer.

The CDR3 loop reads CASSLRDSNRKLFF. The CDR3 bases are TGTGCCAGCAGCCTCCGGGACAGTAATAGAAAACTGTTTTTT. The chain recombines TRBV7-8 with TRBJ1-4; 7 bases align to TRBD1. The V and J ends lost 5 bases and 10 bases, in that order; junction bases with no gene match: 10. CDR1 is SGHVS, CDR2 FQNEAQ, per germline. The CDR3 covers 14 residues. The whole variable domain, filled in from reference TRBV7-8 and TRBJ1-4, reads GAGVSQSPRYKVAKRGQDVALRCDPISGHVSLFWYQQALGQGPEFLTYFQNEAQLDKSGLPSDRFFAERPEGSVSTLKIQRTQQEDSAVYLCASSLRDSNRKLFFGSGTQLSVL.

Details on this clonotype: The CDR3 end shows no conserved phenylalanine or tryptophan, and so a read error is likely. The gene calls are TRBV5-4 and TRBJ1-1; tentative D call: TRBD1 (5 bases). CDR3 length equals 15 residues. Germline values: CDR1 SGHNT, CDR2 YYREEE (reference sequence). Trimming took off 5 bases at V and 6 bases at J, with 20 bases between the two ends. DNA of the CDR3: TGTGCCAGCAGTTTCGCGGATGGGGGAACGGCTGAAGCTTTCCTT. Translation: CASSFADGGTAEAFL.